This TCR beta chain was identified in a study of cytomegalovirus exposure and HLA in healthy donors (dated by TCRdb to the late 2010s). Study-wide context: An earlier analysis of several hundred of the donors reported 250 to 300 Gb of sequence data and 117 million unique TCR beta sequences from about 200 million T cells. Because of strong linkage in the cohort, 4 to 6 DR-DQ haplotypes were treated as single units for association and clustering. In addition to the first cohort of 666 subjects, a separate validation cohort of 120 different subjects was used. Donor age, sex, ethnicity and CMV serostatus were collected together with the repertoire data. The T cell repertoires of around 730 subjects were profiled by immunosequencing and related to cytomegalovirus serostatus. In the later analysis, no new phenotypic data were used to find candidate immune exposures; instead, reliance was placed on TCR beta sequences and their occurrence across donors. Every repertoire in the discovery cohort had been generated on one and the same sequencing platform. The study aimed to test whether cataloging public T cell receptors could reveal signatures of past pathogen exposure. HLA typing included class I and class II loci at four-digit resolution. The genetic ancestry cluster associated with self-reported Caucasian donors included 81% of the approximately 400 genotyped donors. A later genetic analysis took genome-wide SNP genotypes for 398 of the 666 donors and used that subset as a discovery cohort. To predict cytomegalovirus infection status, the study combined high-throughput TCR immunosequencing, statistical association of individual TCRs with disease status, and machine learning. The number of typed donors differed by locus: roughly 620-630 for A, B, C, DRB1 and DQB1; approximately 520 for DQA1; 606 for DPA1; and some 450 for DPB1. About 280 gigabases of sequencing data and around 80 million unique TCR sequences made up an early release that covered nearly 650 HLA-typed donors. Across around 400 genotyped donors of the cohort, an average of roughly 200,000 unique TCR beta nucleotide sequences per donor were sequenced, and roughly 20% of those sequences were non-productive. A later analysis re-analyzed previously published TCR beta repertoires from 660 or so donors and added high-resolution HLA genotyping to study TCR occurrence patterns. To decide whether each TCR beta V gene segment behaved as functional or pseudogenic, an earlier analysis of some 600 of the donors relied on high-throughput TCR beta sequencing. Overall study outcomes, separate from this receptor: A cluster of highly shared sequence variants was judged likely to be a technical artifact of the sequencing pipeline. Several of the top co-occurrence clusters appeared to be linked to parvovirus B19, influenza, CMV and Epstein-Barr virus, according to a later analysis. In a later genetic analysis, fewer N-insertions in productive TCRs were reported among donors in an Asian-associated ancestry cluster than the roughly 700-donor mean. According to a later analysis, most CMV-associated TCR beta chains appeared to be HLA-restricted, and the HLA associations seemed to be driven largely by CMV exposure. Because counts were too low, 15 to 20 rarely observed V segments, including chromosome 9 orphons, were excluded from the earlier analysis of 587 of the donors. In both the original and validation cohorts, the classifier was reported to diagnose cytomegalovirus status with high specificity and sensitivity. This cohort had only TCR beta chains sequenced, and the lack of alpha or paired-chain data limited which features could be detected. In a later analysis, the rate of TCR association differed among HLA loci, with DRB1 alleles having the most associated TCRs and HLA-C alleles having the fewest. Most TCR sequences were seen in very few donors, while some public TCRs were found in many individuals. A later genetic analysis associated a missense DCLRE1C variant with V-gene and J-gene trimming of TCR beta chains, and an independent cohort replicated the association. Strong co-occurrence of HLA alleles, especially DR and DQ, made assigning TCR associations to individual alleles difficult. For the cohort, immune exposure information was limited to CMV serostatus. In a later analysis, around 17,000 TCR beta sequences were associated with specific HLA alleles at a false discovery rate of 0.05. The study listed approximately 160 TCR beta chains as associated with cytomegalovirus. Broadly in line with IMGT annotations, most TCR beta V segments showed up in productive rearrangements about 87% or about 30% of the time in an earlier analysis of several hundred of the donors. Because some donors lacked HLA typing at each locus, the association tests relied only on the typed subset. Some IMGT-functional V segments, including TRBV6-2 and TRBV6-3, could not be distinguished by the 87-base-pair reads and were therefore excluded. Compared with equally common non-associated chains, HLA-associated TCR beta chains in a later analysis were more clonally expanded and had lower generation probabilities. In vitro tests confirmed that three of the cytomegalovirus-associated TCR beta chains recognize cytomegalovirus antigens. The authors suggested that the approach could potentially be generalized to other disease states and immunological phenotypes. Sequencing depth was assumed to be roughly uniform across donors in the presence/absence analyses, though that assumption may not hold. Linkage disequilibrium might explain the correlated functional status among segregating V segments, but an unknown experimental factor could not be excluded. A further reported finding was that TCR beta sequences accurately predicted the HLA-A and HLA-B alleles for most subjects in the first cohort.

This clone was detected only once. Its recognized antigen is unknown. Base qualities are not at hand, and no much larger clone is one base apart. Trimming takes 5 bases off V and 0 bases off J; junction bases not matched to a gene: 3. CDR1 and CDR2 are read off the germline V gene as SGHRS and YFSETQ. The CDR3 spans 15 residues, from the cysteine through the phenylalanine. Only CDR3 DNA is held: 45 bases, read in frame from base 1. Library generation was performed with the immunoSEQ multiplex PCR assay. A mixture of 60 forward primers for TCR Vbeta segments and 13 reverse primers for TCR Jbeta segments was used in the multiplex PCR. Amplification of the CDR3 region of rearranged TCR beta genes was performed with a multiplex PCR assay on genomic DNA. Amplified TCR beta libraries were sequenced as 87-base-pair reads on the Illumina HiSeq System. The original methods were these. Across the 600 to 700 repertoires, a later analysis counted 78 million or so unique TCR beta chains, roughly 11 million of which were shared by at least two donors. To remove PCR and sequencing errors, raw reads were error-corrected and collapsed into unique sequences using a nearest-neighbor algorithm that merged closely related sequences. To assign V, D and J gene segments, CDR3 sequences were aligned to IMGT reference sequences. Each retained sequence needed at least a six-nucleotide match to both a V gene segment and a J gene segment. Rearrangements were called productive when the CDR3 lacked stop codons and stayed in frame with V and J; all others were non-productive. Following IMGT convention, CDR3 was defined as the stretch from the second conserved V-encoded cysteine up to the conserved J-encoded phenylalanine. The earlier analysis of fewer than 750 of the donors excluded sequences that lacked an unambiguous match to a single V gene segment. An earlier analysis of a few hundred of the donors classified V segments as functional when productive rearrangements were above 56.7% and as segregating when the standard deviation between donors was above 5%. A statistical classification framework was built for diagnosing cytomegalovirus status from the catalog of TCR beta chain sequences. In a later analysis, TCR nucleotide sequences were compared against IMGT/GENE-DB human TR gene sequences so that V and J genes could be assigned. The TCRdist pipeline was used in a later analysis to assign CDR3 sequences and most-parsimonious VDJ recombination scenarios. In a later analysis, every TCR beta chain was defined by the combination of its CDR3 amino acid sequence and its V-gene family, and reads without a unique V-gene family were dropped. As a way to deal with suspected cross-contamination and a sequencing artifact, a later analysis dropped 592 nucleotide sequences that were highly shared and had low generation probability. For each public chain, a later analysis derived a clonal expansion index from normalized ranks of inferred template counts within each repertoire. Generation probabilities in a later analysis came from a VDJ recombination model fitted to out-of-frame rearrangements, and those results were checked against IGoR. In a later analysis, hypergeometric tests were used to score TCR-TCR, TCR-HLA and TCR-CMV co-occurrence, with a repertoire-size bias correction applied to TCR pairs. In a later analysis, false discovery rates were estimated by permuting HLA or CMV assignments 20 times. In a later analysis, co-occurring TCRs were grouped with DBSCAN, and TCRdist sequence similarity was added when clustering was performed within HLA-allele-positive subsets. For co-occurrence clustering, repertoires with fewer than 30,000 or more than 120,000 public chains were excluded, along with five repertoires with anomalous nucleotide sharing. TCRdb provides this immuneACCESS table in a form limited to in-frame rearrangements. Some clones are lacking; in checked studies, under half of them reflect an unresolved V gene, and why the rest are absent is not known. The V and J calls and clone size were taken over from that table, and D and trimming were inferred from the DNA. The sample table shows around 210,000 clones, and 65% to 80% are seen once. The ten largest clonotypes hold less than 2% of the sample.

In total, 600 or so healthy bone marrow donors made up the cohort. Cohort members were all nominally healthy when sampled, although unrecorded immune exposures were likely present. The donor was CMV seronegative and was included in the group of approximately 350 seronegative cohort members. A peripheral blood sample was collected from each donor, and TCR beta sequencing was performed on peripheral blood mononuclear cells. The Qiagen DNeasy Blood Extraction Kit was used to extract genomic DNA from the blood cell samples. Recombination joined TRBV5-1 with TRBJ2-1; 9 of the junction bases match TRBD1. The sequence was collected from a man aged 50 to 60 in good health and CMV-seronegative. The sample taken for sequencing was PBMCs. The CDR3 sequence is CASRMGQGSYNEQFF. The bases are TGCGCCAGCAGGATGGGACAGGGCTCCTACAATGAGCAGTTCTTC. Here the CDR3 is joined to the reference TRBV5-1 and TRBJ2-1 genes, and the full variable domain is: KAGVTQTPRYLIKTRGQQVTLSCSPISGHRSVSWYQQTPGQGLQFLFEYFSETQRNKGNFPGRFSGRQFSNSRSEMNVSTLELGDSALYLCASRMGQGSYNEQFFGPGTRLTVL.